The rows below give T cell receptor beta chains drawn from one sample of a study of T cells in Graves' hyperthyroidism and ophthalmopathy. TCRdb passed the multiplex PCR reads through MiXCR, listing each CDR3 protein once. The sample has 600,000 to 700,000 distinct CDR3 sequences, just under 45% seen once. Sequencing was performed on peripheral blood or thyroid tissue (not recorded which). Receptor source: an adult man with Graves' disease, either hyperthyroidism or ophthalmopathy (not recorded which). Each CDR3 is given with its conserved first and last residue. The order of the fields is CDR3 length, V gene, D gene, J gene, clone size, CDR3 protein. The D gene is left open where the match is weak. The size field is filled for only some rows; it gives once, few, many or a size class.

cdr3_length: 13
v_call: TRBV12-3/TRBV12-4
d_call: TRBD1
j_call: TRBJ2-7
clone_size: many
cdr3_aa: CASSFGTAYEQYF

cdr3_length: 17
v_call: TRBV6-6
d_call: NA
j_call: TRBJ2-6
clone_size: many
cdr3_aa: CASSYAKLSSGANVLTF

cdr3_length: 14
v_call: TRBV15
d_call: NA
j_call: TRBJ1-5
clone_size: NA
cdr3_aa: CATSRGDGYQPQHF

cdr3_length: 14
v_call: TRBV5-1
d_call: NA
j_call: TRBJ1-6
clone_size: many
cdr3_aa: CASSLVVDGSPLHF

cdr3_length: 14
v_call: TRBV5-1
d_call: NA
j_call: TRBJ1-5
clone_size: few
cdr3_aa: CASSLEGVNQPQHF

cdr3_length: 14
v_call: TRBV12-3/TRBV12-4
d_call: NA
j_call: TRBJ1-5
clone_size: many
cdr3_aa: CASSLRRGGQPQHF

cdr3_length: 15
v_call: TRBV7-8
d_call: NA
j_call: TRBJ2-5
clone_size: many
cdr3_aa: CASSLGGATQETQYF

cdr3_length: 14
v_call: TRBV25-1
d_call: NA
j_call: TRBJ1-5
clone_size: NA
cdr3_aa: CASSQDMSPQPQHF

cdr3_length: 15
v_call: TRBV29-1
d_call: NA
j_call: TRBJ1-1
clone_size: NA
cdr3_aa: CSVEAGDGQKAEAFF

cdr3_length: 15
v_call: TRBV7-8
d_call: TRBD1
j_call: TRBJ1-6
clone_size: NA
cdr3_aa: CASSLGAGGYSPLHF

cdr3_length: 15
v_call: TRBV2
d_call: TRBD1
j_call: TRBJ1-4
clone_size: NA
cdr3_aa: CASSETGGFGEKLFF

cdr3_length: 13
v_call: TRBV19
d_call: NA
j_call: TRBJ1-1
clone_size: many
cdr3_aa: CASRPNRNTEAFF

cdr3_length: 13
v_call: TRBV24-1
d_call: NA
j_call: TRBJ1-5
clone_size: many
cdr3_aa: CATSGGPDQPQHF

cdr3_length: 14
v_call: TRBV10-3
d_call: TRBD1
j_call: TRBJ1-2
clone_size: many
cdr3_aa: CAISESGGQVSLTF

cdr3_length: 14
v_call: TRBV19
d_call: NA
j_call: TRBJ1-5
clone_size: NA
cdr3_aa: CASSIVDSNQPQHF

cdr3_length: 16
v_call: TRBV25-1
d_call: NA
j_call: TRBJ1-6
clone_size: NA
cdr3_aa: CASSESRTGQNSPLHF

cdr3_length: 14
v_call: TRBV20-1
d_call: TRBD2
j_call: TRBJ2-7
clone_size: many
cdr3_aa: CSATSGWSSYEQYF

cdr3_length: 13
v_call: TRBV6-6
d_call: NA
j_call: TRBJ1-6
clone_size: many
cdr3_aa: CASRGPSGSPLHF

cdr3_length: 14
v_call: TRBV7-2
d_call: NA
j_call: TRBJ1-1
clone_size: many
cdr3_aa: CASVPGRGNTEAFF

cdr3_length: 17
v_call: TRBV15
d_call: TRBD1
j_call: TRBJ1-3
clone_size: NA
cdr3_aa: CATSTPGTGLTGNTIYF

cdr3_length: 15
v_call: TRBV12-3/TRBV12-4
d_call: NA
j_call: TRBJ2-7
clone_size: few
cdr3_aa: CASTNIQGRRYEQYF

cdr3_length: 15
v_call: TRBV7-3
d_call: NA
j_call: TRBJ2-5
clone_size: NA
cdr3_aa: CASSPLGTGGETQYF

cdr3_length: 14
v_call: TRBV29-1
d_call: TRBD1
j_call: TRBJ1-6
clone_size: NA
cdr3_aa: CSVTLGTGNSPLHF

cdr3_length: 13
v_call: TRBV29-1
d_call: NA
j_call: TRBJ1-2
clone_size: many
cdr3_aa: CSVEVKVRGGYTF

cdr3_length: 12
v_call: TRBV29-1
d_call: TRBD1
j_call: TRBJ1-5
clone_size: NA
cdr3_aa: CSPGTGGQPQHF

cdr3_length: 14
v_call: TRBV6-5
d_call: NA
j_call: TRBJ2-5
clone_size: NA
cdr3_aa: CASSSELGQETQYF

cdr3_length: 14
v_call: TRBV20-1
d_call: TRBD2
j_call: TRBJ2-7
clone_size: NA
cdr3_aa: CSARGLAFSYEQYF

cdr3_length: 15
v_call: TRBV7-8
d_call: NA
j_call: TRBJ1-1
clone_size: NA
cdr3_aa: CASSLGGHLNTEAFF

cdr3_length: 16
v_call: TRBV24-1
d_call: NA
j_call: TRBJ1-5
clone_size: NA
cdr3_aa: CATSDSLAGDNQPRHF

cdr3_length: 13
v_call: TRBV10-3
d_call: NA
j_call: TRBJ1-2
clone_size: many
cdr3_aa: CAISSDSPLGYTF

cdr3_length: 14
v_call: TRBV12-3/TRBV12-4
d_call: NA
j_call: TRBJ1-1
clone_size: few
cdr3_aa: CASSEVVGNTEAFF

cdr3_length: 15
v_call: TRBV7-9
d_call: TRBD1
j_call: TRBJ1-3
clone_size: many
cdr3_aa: CASSWGQGQGNTIYF

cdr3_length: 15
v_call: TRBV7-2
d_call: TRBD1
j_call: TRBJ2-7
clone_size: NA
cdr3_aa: CASSPFDRGDYEQYF

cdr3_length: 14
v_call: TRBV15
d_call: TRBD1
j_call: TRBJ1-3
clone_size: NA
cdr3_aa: CATTPGGPGNTIYF

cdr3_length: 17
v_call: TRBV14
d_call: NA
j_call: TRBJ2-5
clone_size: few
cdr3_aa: CASSQEYNRAPQETQYF

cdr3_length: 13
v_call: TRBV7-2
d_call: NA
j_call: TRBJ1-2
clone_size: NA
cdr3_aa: CASRDGTNYGYTF

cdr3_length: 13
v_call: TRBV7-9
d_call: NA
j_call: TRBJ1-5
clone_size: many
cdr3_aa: CASSFMSNQPQHF

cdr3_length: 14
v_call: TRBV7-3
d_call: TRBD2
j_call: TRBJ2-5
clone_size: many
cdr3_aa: CASSPSSGQETQYF

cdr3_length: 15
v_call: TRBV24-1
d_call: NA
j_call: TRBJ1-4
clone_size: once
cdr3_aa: CATSEPGATNEKLFF

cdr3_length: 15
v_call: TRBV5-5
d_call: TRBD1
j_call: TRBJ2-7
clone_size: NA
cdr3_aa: CASSLIGTATYEQYF

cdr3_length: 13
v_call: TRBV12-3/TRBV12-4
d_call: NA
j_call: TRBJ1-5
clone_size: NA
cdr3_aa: CASSLAQGKPQHF

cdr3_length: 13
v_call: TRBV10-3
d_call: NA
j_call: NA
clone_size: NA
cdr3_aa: CAISTQDVHEQFF

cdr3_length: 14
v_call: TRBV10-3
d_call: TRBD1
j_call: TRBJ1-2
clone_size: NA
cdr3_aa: CASSGQANLYGYTF

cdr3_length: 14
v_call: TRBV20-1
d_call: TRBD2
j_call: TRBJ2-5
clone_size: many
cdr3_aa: CSARTSENQETQYF

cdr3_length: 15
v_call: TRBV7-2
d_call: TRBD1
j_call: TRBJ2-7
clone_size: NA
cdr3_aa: CASSLWTGSPYEQYF

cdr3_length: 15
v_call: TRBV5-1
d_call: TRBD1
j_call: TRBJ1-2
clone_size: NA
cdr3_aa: CASSGGQGEGYGYTF

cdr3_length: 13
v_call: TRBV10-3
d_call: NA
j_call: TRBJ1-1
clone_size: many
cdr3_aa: CAISEKGSTEAFF

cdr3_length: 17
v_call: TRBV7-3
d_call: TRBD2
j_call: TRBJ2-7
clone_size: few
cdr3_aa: CASSFRAPLAGVGEQYF

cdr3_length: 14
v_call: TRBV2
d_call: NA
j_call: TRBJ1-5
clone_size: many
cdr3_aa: CASSQQVINQPQHF

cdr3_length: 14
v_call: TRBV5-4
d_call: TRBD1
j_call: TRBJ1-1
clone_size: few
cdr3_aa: CASSLGDRETEAFF

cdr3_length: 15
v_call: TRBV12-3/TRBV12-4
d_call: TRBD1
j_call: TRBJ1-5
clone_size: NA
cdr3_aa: CASSPGTGVGQPQHF

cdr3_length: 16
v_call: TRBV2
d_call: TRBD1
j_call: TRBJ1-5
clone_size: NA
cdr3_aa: CAASEAGTGGAGPQHF

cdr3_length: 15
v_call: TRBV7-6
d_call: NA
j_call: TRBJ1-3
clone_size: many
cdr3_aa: CASSLGQTGGNTIYF

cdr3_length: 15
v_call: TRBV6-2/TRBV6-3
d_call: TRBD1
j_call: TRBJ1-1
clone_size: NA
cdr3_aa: CAKRPGQGRATEAFF

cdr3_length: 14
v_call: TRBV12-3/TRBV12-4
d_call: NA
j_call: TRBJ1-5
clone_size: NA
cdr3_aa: CASRLGTGNQPQHF

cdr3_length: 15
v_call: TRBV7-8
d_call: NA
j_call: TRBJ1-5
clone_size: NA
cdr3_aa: CASNSGSGPDQPQHF

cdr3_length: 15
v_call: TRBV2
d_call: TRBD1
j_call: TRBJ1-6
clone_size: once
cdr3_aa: CASSVGNRGNSPLHF